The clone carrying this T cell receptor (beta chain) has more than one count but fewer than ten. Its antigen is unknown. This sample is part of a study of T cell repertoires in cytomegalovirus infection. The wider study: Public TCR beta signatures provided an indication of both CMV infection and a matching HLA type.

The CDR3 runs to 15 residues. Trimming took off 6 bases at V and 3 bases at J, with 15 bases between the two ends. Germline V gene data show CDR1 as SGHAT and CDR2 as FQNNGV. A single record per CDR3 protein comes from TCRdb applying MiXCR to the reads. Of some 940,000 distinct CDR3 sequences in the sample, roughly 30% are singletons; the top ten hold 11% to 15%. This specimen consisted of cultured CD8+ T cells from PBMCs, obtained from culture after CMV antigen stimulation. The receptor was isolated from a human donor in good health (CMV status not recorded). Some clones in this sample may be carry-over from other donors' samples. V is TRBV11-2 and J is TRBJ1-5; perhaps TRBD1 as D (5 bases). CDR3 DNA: TGTGCCAGCAGTTCCAGGGTAGGCCCCAATCAGCCCCAGCATTTT. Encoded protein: CASSSRVGPNQPQHF. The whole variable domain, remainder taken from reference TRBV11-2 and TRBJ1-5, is EAGVAQSPRYKIIEKRQSVAFWCNPISGHATLYWYQQILGQGPKLLIQFQNNGVVDDSQLPKDRFSAERLKGVDSTLKIQPAKLEDSAVYLCASSSRVGPNQPQHFGDGTRLSIL.